These 22 T cell receptor beta chains originate from one sample sequenced in a study of CD8 T cells in Susac syndrome. cDNA came from around 0.5 to 1 ug RNA primed by random hexamers. MiXCR was run by TCRdb on the immunoSEQ multiplex PCR reads, yielding one entry per CDR3 protein. The table includes roughly 120,000 distinct CDR3 sequences, roughly 94% detected once. The sequenced sample consisted of CD4+ T cells from PBMCs. These receptors came from a human donor in good health.

The chain couples TRBV19 to TRBJ2-4; a weak D match, TRBD1 (5 bases). Trimming pared 10 bases from V and 0 bases from J, leaving 13 bases between. CDR3 length equals 14 residues. Germline-derived CDR1 and CDR2 are LNHDA and SQIVND (reference sequence). CDR3 in amino acids: CAISQTVAKNIQYF. The CDR3 DNA reads as TGTGCCATTAGCCAGACAGTAGCCAAAAACATTCAGTACTTC.

The V and J genes are TRBV29-1 and TRBJ2-5, with 8 bases matching TRBD1. The CDR3 extends over 12 amino acids. The V and J ends lost 3 bases and 5 bases, in that order; junction bases with no gene match: 2. Germline CDR1 SQVTM, CDR2 ANQGSEA. The CDR3 region has the DNA TGCAGCGTTGATACAGGGGGTGAGACCCAGTACTTC. Translating gives CSVDTGGETQYF. The full variable domain, with the rest looked up from reference TRBV29-1 and TRBJ2-5, is SAVISQKPSRDICQRGTSLTIQCQVDSQVTMMFWYRQQPGQSLTLIATANQGSEATYESGFVIDKFPISRPNLTFSTLTVSNMSPEDSSIYLCSVDTGGETQYFGPGTRLLVL.

This rearrangement joins TRBV7-3 to TRBJ2-5; 7 nucleotides agree with TRBD1. V lost 3 bases and J lost 3; bases outside the gene matches: 1. Germline-derived CDR1 and CDR2 are SGHTA and FQGTGA. The CDR3 loop spans 13 amino acids. CDR3 in DNA: TGTGCCAGCAGCTTCCAGGGGGAAGAGACCCAGTACTTC. As protein: CASSFQGEETQYF.

V usage is TRBV7-6 and J usage is TRBJ2-3; 9 nucleotides line up with TRBD2. Trimming removed 3 bases from V and 0 bases from J; junction bases left unmatched: 7. Germline V gives CDR1 SGHVS, CDR2 FNYEAQ. The CDR3 sequence is 17 residues long. This CDR3 is CASSLLSSGVSTDTQYF. The CDR3 region has the DNA TGTGCCAGCAGCTTGTTGTCTAGCGGGGTTAGCACAGATACGCAGTATTTT. The full variable domain, with the rest looked up from reference TRBV7-6 and TRBJ2-3, is GAGVSQSPRYKVTKRGQDVALRCDPISGHVSLYWYRQALGQGPEFLTYFNYEAQQDKSGLPNDRFSAERPEGSISTLTIQRTEQRDSAMYRCASSLLSSGVSTDTQYFGPGTRLTVL.

V is TRBV14 and J is TRBJ2-7; D is unresolved. The CDR3 runs to 14 residues. V was pared by 0 bases and J by 6 bases, with 12 bases between. Germline-derived CDR1 and CDR2 are SGHDN and FVKESK. The CDR3: CASSQDYVFSEQYF. CDR3 nucleotides: TGTGCCAGCAGCCAAGATTATGTTTTCTCCGAGCAGTACTTC.

The count of this clonotype is one. The V call is TRBV2, the J call TRBJ1-5; D perhaps matches TRBD1 (5 bases). Per germline, CDR1 SNHLY and CDR2 FYNNEI. This CDR3 spans 14 amino acids. The V and J ends lost 4 bases and 3 bases respectively, with 10 bases between them. CDR3 sequence (DNA): TGTGCCAGCAGTGTGGGCAGGGACAATCAGCCCCAGCATTTT. Residues: CASSVGRDNQPQHF.

J is TRBJ2-5 and V is TRBV7-9; 10 bases fit TRBD2. This CDR3 contains 16 residues. After removal of 4 bases from V and 1 base from J, the junction contained 6 bases not matched to a gene. The germline V gene encodes CDR1 SEHNR and CDR2 FQNEAQ (reference sequence). CDR3 protein: CASSSGTSVFQETQYF. Written as DNA, the CDR3 is TGTGCCAGCAGCTCCGGGACTAGCGTCTTCCAAGAGACCCAGTACTTC.

The chain carries TRBV11-2 and TRBJ2-5; D is undetermined. CDR3 size: 12 residues. Germline assignment: CDR1 SGHAT and CDR2 FQNNGV. Trimming removed 5 bases at V and 6 bases at J, with 10 bases between. The CDR3 loop is CASSPSQQTQYF. CDR3 sequence (DNA): TGTGCCAGCAGCCCTTCTCAACAGACCCAGTACTTC.

DNA of the CDR3: TGTGCCAGCAGTTCCCGCGGGAGGGCCCTAGCCAAAAACATTCAGTACTTC. It is translated as CASSSRGRALAKNIQYF. The genes are TRBV27 and TRBJ2-4, with 9 positions matching TRBD2. The CDR3 runs to 17 residues. The ends lost 4 bases at V and 0 bases at J; junction bases unmatched: 7. The germline V gene encodes CDR1 MNHEY and CDR2 SMNVEV (reference sequence).

This chain uses TRBV2 with TRBJ2-2; TRBD2 agrees at 9 bases. J lost 1 base, V lost 5 bases, and 2 bases had no gene match. CDR1 and CDR2 from the germline V gene are SNHLY and FYNNEI. CDR3 size: 15 residues. The CDR3 region is CASSLSGRNTGELFF. The CDR3 region has the DNA TGTGCCAGCAGTCTTAGCGGGAGGAACACCGGGGAGCTGTTTTTT.

This chain connects TRBV5-1 to TRBJ2-7; D remains unclear. V dropped 1 base and J dropped 5 bases, with 7 bases sitting between them. Germline V lookup: CDR1 SGHRS, CDR2 YFSETQ. The CDR3 totals 12 residues. CDR3 nucleotides: TGCGCCAGCAGCTTGCGGTGGGACGAGCAGTACTTC. Translated, it gives CASSLRWDEQYF.

The rearrangement joins TRBV6-5 to TRBJ2-1; 11 nucleotides align to TRBD1. This CDR3 has 15 residues. Losses at the gene ends were 6 bases for V and 8 bases for J; bases not matched to a gene: 9. Germline values: CDR1 MNHEY, CDR2 SVGAGI. DNA of the CDR3: TGTGCCAGCAGCCTTCCCGGGACAGGGGGAGATGAGCAGTTCTTC. This encodes CASSLPGTGGDEQFF.

DNA for the CDR3: TGTGCCTGGAGTGTAGGTTACGGGACAGGGTGGTATAATGAGCAGTTCTTC. Its protein is CAWSVGYGTGWYNEQFF. The chain has TRBV30 and TRBJ2-1; 9 nucleotides agree with TRBD1. With V trimmed by 0 bases and J by 7 bases, 13 bases remained unmatched. Germline CDR1 is GTSNPN and CDR2 is SVGIG (reference sequence). The CDR3 spans 17 residues.

The chain uses TRBV3-1 and TRBJ1-1; D is ambiguous. The ends were cut back, 4 bases at V and 4 bases at J, with 16 bases in the middle. Germline-derived CDR1 and CDR2 are LGHDT and YNNKEL (reference sequence). The CDR3 spans 15 residues. The CDR3 is CASSPSRGGSTEAFF. CDR3 bases: TGTGCCAGCAGCCCCTCTCGGGGAGGGAGCACTGAAGCTTTCTTT.

The chain combines TRBV6-5 with TRBJ1-3, with D perhaps matching TRBD1 (5 bases). The germline V gene encodes CDR1 MNHEY and CDR2 SVGAGI. The V end was cut by 4 bases, the J end by 2 bases, with 12 bases between. The CDR3 is 15 residues long. CDR3: CASSSLGGAGNTIYF. The CDR3 DNA sequence: TGTGCCAGCAGTTCCCTTGGGGGGGCTGGAAACACCATATATTTT.

V usage is TRBV3-1 and J usage is TRBJ2-2; a weak D match, TRBD1 (6 bases). V was shortened by 1 base and J by 0 bases, with 15 bases between the two germline ends. The CDR3 is made up of 18 amino acids. Germline values: CDR1 LGHDT, CDR2 YNNKEL (reference sequence). The CDR3 sequence is CASSQGGYGTPNTGELFF. The CDR3, as DNA: TGTGCCAGCAGCCAAGGGGGTTACGGGACACCGAACACCGGGGAGCTGTTTTTT.

The gene calls are TRBV25-1 and TRBJ1-1; 9 positions match TRBD1. The CDR3 length is 13 residues. The V gene end was trimmed by 6 bases and the J gene end by 5 bases; junction bases not matched to a gene: 4. Germline CDR1 MGHDK, CDR2 SYGVNS. The DNA for the CDR3 is TGTGCCAGCAGGGGACAGGGAAAAACTGAAGCTTTCTTT. Its translation: CASRGQGKTEAFF. The whole variable domain, filled in from reference TRBV25-1 and TRBJ1-1, reads EADIYQTPRYLVIGTGKKITLECSQTMGHDKMYWYQQDPGMELHLIHYSYGVNSTEKGDLSSESTVSRIRTEHFPLTLESARPSHTSQYLCASRGQGKTEAFFGQGTRLTVV.

This clonotype occurred once. The CDR3: CASSLTGAVETQYF. The CDR3 DNA reads as TGCGCCAGCAGCTTGACAGGGGCTGTGGAGACCCAGTACTTC. V and J are TRBV5-1 and TRBJ2-5, with 7 bases that match TRBD1. The CDR3 consists of 14 residues. Germline V gene lookup returns CDR1 SGHRS and CDR2 YFSETQ. V lost 1 base to trimming and J lost 5 bases; unmatched junction nucleotides: 5.

The chain carries TRBV4-3 and TRBJ2-1, with TRBD2 matching over 10 bases. V dropped 4 bases and J dropped 6; count of bases not matched to a gene: 6. Germline CDR1 LGHNA, CDR2 YSLEER. There are 15 residues in the CDR3. The CDR3 region has the DNA TGCGCCAGCAGCCCAGCAGCGGGAGGGCCCAATGAGCAGTTCTTC. Translated, it gives CASSPAAGGPNEQFF.

The chain employs TRBV5-1 and TRBJ2-1; 7 nucleotides match TRBD1. The CDR3 is 15 amino acids. The junction had 3 bases not matched to a gene; V was cut back by 0 bases and J by 3 bases. Per germline, CDR1 SGHRS and CDR2 YFSETQ. The CDR3 sequence: CASSLGQGYYNEQFF. CDR3 nucleotides: TGCGCCAGCAGCTTGGGACAGGGATACTACAATGAGCAGTTCTTC.

V usage is TRBV4-3 and J usage is TRBJ2-3; 10 bases match TRBD2. The germline V gene encodes CDR1 LGHNA and CDR2 YSLEER. This CDR3 has 17 amino acids. The V and J ends lost 4 bases and 1 base, in that order; junction bases with no gene match: 8. As DNA, the CDR3 is TGCGCCAGCAGCCTTTCCGCAGCGGGAGGGGGCACAGATACGCAGTATTTT. This sequence encodes CASSLSAAGGGTDTQYF.

CDR3 in DNA: TGCAGCGCGCGCCCGCAGGGGTCCTCCTACGAGCAGTACTTC. Its protein is CSARPQGSSYEQYF. The rearrangement links TRBV29-1 to TRBJ2-7, with TRBD1 as a possible D gene (6 bases). V was shortened by 7 bases and J by 0 bases, with 16 bases between the two germline ends. Germline V lookup: CDR1 SQVTM, CDR2 ANQGSEA. CDR3 length: 14 residues.